A selection of T cell receptor beta chains follows, all from one sample in a study of T cell responses to AZD1222 COVID-19 vaccine. Produced via immunoSEQ multiplex PCR; TCRdb's table is partial and in-frame only. Seen here are about 180,000 clones, 85% to 90% observed once, and the top ten hold 6.9%. Sequencing was performed on peripheral blood, taken on day 0 of AZD1222 vaccination. The receptors come from an adult in good health. Each CDR3 is given with its conserved first and last residue. The order of the fields is D gene, V gene, J gene, clone size, CDR3 DNA, CDR3 protein. A D gene is named only where the DNA matches it firmly. Rows may omit the clone size; those that give it use once, few, many or a size class.

TRBD1	TRBV4-1	TRBJ2-3	once	TGCGCCAGCAGCCCGGACAGGGGGAGGGATACGCAGTATTTT	CASSPDRGRDTQYF
-	TRBV6-5	TRBJ1-5	-	TGTGCCAGCATTATAAGGGGTAGTCAGCCCCAGCATTTT	CASIIRGSQPQHF
TRBD1	TRBV6-5	TRBJ1-4	-	TGTGCCAGCAGTTCCTCACGGACAGGGAGAATTGAAAAACTGTTTTTT	CASSSSRTGRIEKLFF
-	TRBV9	TRBJ2-1	-	TGTGCCAGCAGCGTAGCTCCCGGGTTCAATGAGCAGTTCTTC	CASSVAPGFNEQFF
-	TRBV7-9	TRBJ1-2	-	TGTGCCAGCAGCTTACTTGAAGTAGCAGATGGCTACACCTTC	CASSLLEVADGYTF
-	TRBV2	TRBJ2-3	once	TGTGCCAGCAGGGGGGGCAGGGGAACAGATACGCAGTATTTT	CASRGGRGTDTQYF
TRBD2	TRBV13	TRBJ2-1	few	TGTGCCAGCAGCCAAAGGACGGGGGGGCTGTGGAATGAGCAGTTCTTC	CASSQRTGGLWNEQFF
-	TRBV27	TRBJ2-7	once	TGTGCCAGCAGTTTTAGTCAGGTTCTTGCCTCCTACGAGCAGTACTTC	CASSFSQVLASYEQYF
TRBD2	TRBV27	TRBJ2-1	-	TGTGCCAGCAGTCTAGGACTAGCGGGGGGCAACAATGAGCAGTTCTTC	CASSLGLAGGNNEQFF
TRBD1	TRBV7-6	TRBJ2-7	-	TGTGCCAGCAGCTTAGACGACAGGGGTTACGAGCAGTACTTC	CASSLDDRGYEQYF
-	TRBV10-3	TRBJ1-1	-	TGTGCCATCAGTGAGGGATTTGAAGCTTTCTTT	CAISEGFEAFF
-	TRBV7-2	TRBJ1-5	-	TGTGCCAGCAGCCAAAGGGGTCATAGCAATCAGCCCCAGCATTTT	CASSQRGHSNQPQHF
TRBD2	TRBV6-2/TRBV6-3	TRBJ2-3	-	TGTGCCAGCAGTTACCCGTCTAGCGGGGGATCAGATACGCAGTATTTT	CASSYPSSGGSDTQYF
TRBD2	TRBV2	TRBJ2-3	-	TGTGCCAGCAGTCTAGGCCCAGCGGGGGCAGATACGCAGTATTTT	CASSLGPAGADTQYF
TRBD1	TRBV18	TRBJ2-4	-	TGTGCCAGCTCACCAAACGGACAGGGGATTAACATTCAGTACTTC	CASSPNGQGINIQYF
TRBD1	TRBV18	TRBJ2-4	-	TGTGCCAGCTCATGGGACAGGGTAGCCAAAAACATTCAGTACTTC	CASSWDRVAKNIQYF
TRBD1	TRBV27	TRBJ1-2	-	TGTGCCAGCAGTTTATGGGGCCAAACCGGGACAGGGGCAGGCTACACCTTC	CASSLWGQTGTGAGYTF
-	TRBV5-4	TRBJ1-2	-	TGTGCCAGCAGCTTGGTACAGACTAACTATGGCTACACCTTC	CASSLVQTNYGYTF
TRBD1	TRBV2	TRBJ2-2	-	TGTGCCAGCAGTCCCGGGACAGGGATAACCGGGGAGCTGTTTTTT	CASSPGTGITGELFF
-	TRBV7-8	TRBJ2-4	-	TGTGCCAGCAGCCCCCCAGGGACCATTCAGTACTTC	CASSPPGTIQYF
-	TRBV7-2	TRBJ1-6	-	TGTGCCAGCAGCTTAACCTTCGGGGCTAATTCACCCCTCCACTTT	CASSLTFGANSPLHF
TRBD1	TRBV14	TRBJ1-1	-	TGTGCCAGCAGCCCAACACAGGGGATGAACACTGAAGCTTTCTTT	CASSPTQGMNTEAFF
-	TRBV6-1	TRBJ2-5	-	TGTGCCAGCAGTGAAGCCCGTAAAGAGACCCAGTACTTC	CASSEARKETQYF
-	TRBV13	TRBJ2-7	-	TGTGCCAGCAGTTATACGGGGGCCTACGAGCAGTACTTC	CASSYTGAYEQYF
-	TRBV29-1	TRBJ1-1	-	TGCAGCGTTGACACAGGCGTTAACACTGAAGCTTTCTTT	CSVDTGVNTEAFF
-	TRBV11-2	TRBJ2-7	-	TGTGCCAGCAGCCCGCCAGGACAGTTCTACGAGCAGTACTTC	CASSPPGQFYEQYF